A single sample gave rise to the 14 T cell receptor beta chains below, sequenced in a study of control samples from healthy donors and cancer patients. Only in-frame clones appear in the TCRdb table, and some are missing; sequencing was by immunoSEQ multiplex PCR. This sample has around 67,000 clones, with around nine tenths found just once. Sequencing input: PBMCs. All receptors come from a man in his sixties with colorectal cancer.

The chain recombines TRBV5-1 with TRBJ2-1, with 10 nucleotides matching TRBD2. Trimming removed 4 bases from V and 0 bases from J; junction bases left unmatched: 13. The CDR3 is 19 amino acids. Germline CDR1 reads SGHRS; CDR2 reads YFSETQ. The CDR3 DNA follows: TGCGCCAGCAGCCAAGCGGTAGCGGGGGGCCTGAGCTCCTACAATGAGCAGTTCTTC. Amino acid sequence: CASSQAVAGGLSSYNEQFF.

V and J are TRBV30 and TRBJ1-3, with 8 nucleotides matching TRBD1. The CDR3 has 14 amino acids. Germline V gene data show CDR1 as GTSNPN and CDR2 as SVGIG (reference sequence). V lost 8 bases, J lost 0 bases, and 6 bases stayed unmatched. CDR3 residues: CAGQGIYSGNTIYF. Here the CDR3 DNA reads TGTGCCGGACAGGGTATTTACTCTGGAAACACCATATATTTT.

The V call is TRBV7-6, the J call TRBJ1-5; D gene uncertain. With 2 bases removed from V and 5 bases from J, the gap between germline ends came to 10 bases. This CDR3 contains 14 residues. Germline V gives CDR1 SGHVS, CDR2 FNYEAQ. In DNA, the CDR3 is TGTGCCAGCAGCTTATCGAGTATCGATCAGCCCCAGCATTTT. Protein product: CASSLSSIDQPQHF. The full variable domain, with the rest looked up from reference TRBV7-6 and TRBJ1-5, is GAGVSQSPRYKVTKRGQDVALRCDPISGHVSLYWYRQALGQGPEFLTYFNYEAQQDKSGLPNDRFSAERPEGSISTLTIQRTEQRDSAMYRCASSLSSIDQPQHFGDGTRLSIL.

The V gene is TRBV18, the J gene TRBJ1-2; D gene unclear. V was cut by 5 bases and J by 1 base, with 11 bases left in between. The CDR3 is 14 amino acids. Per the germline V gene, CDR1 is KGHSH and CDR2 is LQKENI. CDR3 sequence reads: CASSSTSVNYGYTF. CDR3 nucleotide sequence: TGTGCCAGCTCATCCACGTCAGTTAACTATGGCTACACCTTC.

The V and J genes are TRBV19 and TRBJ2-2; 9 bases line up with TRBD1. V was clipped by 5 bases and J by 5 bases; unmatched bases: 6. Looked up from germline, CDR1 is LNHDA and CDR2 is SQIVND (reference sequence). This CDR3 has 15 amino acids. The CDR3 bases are TGTGCCAGTAGTCCACGACAGGGGGGGACCGGGGAGCTGTTTTTT. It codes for CASSPRQGGTGELFF.

In DNA, the CDR3 is TGCGCCAGCAGTGAGTCAATGGCGACAGATACGCAGTATTTT. The encoded protein is CASSESMATDTQYF. The rearrangement joins TRBV10-1 to TRBJ2-3, with D unclear. V dropped 0 bases and J dropped 3 bases, with 7 bases sitting between them. CDR3 length: 14 amino acids. CDR1 is WNHNN and CDR2 is SYGVQD in the germline V gene (reference sequence).

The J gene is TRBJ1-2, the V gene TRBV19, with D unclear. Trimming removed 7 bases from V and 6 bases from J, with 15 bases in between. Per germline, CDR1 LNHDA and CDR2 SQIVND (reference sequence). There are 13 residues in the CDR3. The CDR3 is CASTPQRFDGYTF. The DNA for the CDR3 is TGTGCCAGTACCCCACAGCGTTTCGATGGCTACACCTTC.

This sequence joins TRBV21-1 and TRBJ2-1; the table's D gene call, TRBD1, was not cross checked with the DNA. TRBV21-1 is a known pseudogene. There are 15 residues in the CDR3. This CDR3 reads CASSTRRGNNNEQFF. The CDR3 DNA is TGTGCCAGCAGCACCAGAAGGGGAAACAACAATGAGCAGTTCTTC.

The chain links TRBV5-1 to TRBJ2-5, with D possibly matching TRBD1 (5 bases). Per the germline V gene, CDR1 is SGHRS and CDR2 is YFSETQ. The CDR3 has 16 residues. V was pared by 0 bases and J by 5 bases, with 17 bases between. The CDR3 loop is CASSLEPGRVGETQYF. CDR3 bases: TGCGCCAGCAGCTTGGAACCCGGCAGGGTCGGGGAGACCCAGTACTTC. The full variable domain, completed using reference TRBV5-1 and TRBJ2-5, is KAGVTQTPRYLIKTRGQQVTLSCSPISGHRSVSWYQQTPGQGLQFLFEYFSETQRNKGNFPGRFSGRQFSNSRSEMNVSTLELGDSALYLCASSLEPGRVGETQYFGPGTRLLVL.

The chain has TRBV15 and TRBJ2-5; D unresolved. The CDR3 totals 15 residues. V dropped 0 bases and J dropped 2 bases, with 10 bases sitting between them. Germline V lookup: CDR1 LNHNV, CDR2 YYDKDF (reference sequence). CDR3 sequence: CATSRDKYAQETQYF. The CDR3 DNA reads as TGTGCCACCAGCAGAGATAAGTACGCGCAAGAGACCCAGTACTTC.

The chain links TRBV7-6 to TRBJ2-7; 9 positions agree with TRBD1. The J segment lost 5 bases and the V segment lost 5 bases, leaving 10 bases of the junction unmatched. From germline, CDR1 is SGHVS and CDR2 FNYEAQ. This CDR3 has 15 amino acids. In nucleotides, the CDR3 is TGTGCCAGCAGCCCCGCCGGGACAGGGTTGGACGAGCAGTACTTC. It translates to CASSPAGTGLDEQYF. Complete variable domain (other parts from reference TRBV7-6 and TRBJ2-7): GAGVSQSPRYKVTKRGQDVALRCDPISGHVSLYWYRQALGQGPEFLTYFNYEAQQDKSGLPNDRFSAERPEGSISTLTIQRTEQRDSAMYRCASSPAGTGLDEQYFGPGTRLTVT.

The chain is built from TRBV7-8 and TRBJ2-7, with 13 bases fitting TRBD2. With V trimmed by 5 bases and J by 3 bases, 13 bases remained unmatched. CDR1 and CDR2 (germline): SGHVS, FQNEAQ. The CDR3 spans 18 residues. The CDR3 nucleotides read TGTGCCAGCAGCACTCCGTTAGGGACTAGCGGGGACCTCTACGAGCAGTACTTC. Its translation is CASSTPLGTSGDLYEQYF. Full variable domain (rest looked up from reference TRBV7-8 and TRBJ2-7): GAGVSQSPRYKVAKRGQDVALRCDPISGHVSLFWYQQALGQGPEFLTYFQNEAQLDKSGLPSDRFFAERPEGSVSTLKIQRTQQEDSAVYLCASSTPLGTSGDLYEQYFGPGTRLTVT.

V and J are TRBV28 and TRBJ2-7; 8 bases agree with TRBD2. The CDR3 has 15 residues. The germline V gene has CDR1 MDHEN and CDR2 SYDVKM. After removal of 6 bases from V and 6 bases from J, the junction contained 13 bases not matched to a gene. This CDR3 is CASSLSGGGQREQYF. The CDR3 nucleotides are TGTGCCAGCAGCCTCTCCGGGGGGGGGCAACGCGAGCAGTACTTC.

CDR3 in DNA: TGTGCCAGCGGGACTAGCTTCATCGAGCAGTACTTC. Its translation: CASGTSFIEQYF. J is TRBJ2-7 and V is TRBV3-1 (or the pseudogene TRBV3-2); 9 bases map to TRBD2. Germline loops: CDR1 LGHDT, CDR2 YNNKEL (reference sequence). The CDR3 has 12 amino acids. With 8 bases clipped from V and 6 bases from J, the junction kept 5 bases outside the gene matches.